Reported below is one TCR beta chain. Its antigen is not known. This sample is part of a study of CD8+ T cells in alopecia areata. Study-wide points: There were many expanded lesional clones persisting in scalp and blood during tofacitinib.

cDNA serving as the sequencing template came from extracted, reverse transcribed RNA. The assay was immunoSEQ multiplex PCR, and TCRdb's table has in-frame clones only and misses some. The sample has about 140,000 clones; approximately 86% are singletons. The treatment is: oral pan-JAK inhibitor, 5-10 mg twice daily. Isolation of CD4+ and CD8+ T cells from PBMCs was achieved by sorting. V shed 1 base and J shed 2 bases, with 6 bases lying between them. The CDR3 loop spans 14 amino acids. The germline V gene has CDR1 SNHLY and CDR2 FYNNEI. The sample was CD8+ T cells sorted from blood, taken at week 4, from a patient treated with tofacitinib. The V gene is TRBV2, the J gene TRBJ2-1; the D is unclear. The sequence derives from a human donor with alopecia areata. The CDR3 sequence is CASSEVEPYNEQFF. CDR3 DNA sequence: TGTGCCAGCAGTGAAGTTGAACCCTACAATGAGCAGTTCTTC.